This TCR beta chain was observed in a study of PD-L1 blockade in urothelial cancer. Study context: The year 2014 saw patients start atezolizumab, 1,200 mg intravenously every 3 weeks. Patients had been given 0 to 3 earlier chemotherapy regimens. Timepoints chosen for blood analysis were 3 weeks (second dose) and 6 weeks after treatment start. A median blood sample held approximately 140,000 T cells and around 80,000 unique TCRs.

The repertoire was sequenced with immunoSEQ multiplex PCR; TCRdb's copy has only in-frame clones and lacks some. Of around 110,000 clones in the sample, more than 85% were seen once. CDR3 length: 14 residues. In germline, CDR1 is SGHRS, CDR2 YFSETQ. Trimming removed 2 bases from V and 5 bases from J; junction bases left unmatched: 6. Time point indicated: peripheral blood 6 weeks after treatment start. A remark on this clone: This specimen includes other DNA sequences encoding the same CDR3.

V gene TRBV5-1 combines with J gene TRBJ2-7; 8 bases are shared with TRBD1. The receptor's source is a man in his sixties with urothelial cancer. The sequencing here drew on PBMCs, taken around atezolizumab (anti-PD-L1) treatment. CDR3 protein: CASSLGQGFHEQYF. CDR3 nucleotide sequence: TGCGCCAGCAGCTTAGGACAGGGATTCCACGAGCAGTACTTC.